A selection of T cell receptor beta chains follows, all from one sample in a study of T cell repertoires in cytomegalovirus infection. No cognate antigen is known for these TCRs. TCRdb re-derived calls from the reads in MiXCR, one entry per CDR3 protein. The sample carries about 770,000 distinct CDR3 sequences, approximately 32% recorded once. The specimen comprised cultured CD8+ T cells from PBMCs, sampled from culture after CMV antigen stimulation. These receptors all come from a human donor in good health (CMV status not recorded). Some clones in this sample may be carry-over from other donors' samples. The CDR3 runs from the conserved cysteine through the conserved F or W. The order of the fields is CDR3 protein, CDR3 DNA, clone size, D gene, J gene, V gene. A D gene is named only where the DNA matches it firmly. The size entry is marked missing in some rows and otherwise reads once, few, many or a size class.

CASSARDRGFLGSPLHF,TGTGCCAGCAGCGCTCGGGACAGGGGTTTTTTGGGTTCACCCCTCCACTTT,many,TRBD1,TRBJ1-6,TRBV7-6
CASSLRGNSYNEQFF,TGTGCCAGCAGCTTGAGGGGAAACTCCTACAATGAGCAGTTCTTC,many,.,TRBJ2-1,TRBV7-6
CASSAQGGTDTQYF,TGTGCCAGCAGCGCCCAGGGAGGGACAGATACGCAGTATTTT,.,TRBD2,TRBJ2-3,TRBV14
CASSPAGNYGYTF,TGTGCCAGCAGCCCAGCCGGTAACTATGGCTACACCTTC,many,.,TRBJ1-2,TRBV19
CASSGRQGHYGYTF,TGTGCCAGCAGCGGACGACAGGGACACTATGGCTACACCTTC,once,TRBD1,TRBJ1-2,TRBV9
CASSQGDGDNSPLHF,TGCGCCAGCAGCCAGGGTGACGGGGATAATTCACCCCTCCACTTT,.,.,TRBJ1-6,TRBV4-1
CASSMTPVATPNTEAFF,TGTGCCAGTAGTATGACCCCGGTCGCGACACCGAACACTGAAGCTTTCTTT,.,.,TRBJ1-1,TRBV19
CASSSFEETQYF,TGTGCCAGCAGCTCCTTCGAAGAGACCCAGTACTTC,few,.,TRBJ2-5,TRBV7-2
CASSQDRRAGGIQETQYF,TGTGCCAGCAGCCAAGATCGTCGGGCGGGGGGGATCCAAGAGACCCAGTACTTC,few,TRBD2,TRBJ2-5,TRBV14
CASSFLGAMNTEAFF,TGTGCCAGCAGCTTCCTGGGGGCTATGAACACTGAAGCTTTCTTT,.,.,TRBJ1-1,TRBV12-3/TRBV12-4
CASSQQGNSNYGYTF,TGTGCCAGCAGCCAACAGGGAAACTCTAACTATGGCTACACCTTC,few,.,TRBJ1-2,TRBV4-2
CASSQDRTESSYNSPLHF,TGCGCCAGCAGCCAAGACCGAACGGAGAGCTCCTATAATTCACCCCTCCACTTT,few,.,TRBJ1-6,TRBV4-1
CASSSETLQGLNEQFF,TGTGCCAGCAGCTCCGAAACCCTACAGGGGCTCAATGAGCAGTTCTTC,few,TRBD1,TRBJ2-1,TRBV7-9
CASSYTTEAFF,TGTGCCAGCAGTTATACCACTGAAGCTTTCTTT,.,.,TRBJ1-1,TRBV12-3/TRBV12-4
CSARDRRVFSGNTIYF,TGCAGTGCCAGGGACAGAAGAGTGTTTTCTGGAAACACCATATATTTT,once,TRBD1,TRBJ1-3,TRBV20-1
CASSYLTPGRTEAFF,TGTGCCAGCAGTTACTTGACCCCCGGTCGGACTGAAGCTTTCTTT,few,.,TRBJ1-1,TRBV6-2/TRBV6-3
CASSPQTSGGAWEQFF,TGTGCCAGCAGTCCCCAGACTAGCGGGGGGGCCTGGGAGCAGTTCTTC,.,TRBD2,TRBJ2-1,TRBV6-2/TRBV6-3
CASSIAGGPTTQETQYF,TGTGCCAGCTCTATAGCGGGGGGACCAACAACGCAAGAGACCCAGTACTTC,.,TRBD2,TRBJ2-5,TRBV28
CASSAQDYEQYF,TGTGCCAGCAGCGCTCAAGACTACGAGCAGTACTTC,.,.,TRBJ2-7,TRBV13
CASSLSLDTEAFF,TGTGCCAGCAGTTTATCTTTGGACACTGAAGCTTTCTTT,.,.,TRBJ1-1,TRBV27
CASSLGTDHNQPQHF,TGTGCCAGCAGCTTGGGGACCGATCATAATCAGCCCCAGCATTTT,many,.,TRBJ1-5,TRBV7-6
CATSDHSTVTGELFF,TGTGCCACCAGTGATCATAGTACAGTGACCGGGGAGCTGTTTTTT,few,.,TRBJ2-2,TRBV24-1
CASSFQFDEQFF,TGTGCCAGCAGCTTCCAGTTCGATGAGCAGTTCTTC,many,.,TRBJ2-1,TRBV7-8
CASSSGYSTNTEAFF,TGTGCCAGTAGTTCGGGGTACAGCACGAACACTGAAGCTTTCTTT,.,.,TRBJ1-1,TRBV19
CASSWGRQFRAGELFF,TGTGCCAGCAGCTGGGGCAGGCAGTTTCGTGCCGGGGAGCTGTTTTTT,.,.,TRBJ2-2,TRBV5-6
CASSFVISGRATNEKLFF,TGTGCCAGCAGCTTCGTGATCTCCGGCAGGGCAACTAATGAAAAACTGTTTTTT,.,.,TRBJ1-4,TRBV12-3/TRBV12-4
CASTPVWGNYGYTF,TGTGCCAGCACGCCCGTTTGGGGGAACTATGGCTACACCTTC,few,.,TRBJ1-2,TRBV5-6
CSDQQVLYGYTF,TGCAGCGATCAACAGGTTCTGTATGGCTACACCTTC,few,.,TRBJ1-2,TRBV29-1
CASSLVPYQETQYF,TGTGCCAGCAGCTTAGTCCCGTACCAAGAGACCCAGTACTTC,.,.,TRBJ2-5,TRBV11-2
CAISEKVGYEQYF,TGTGCCATCAGTGAGAAGGTAGGATACGAGCAGTACTTC,.,.,TRBJ2-7,TRBV10-3
CASSAVDIQPQHF,TGTGCCAGCAGTGCGGTGGACATCCAGCCCCAGCATTTT,.,.,TRBJ1-5,TRBV12-3/TRBV12-4
CASSYSTWTGGKEGNTIYF,TGTGCCAGCAGTTACTCGACGTGGACAGGGGGCAAAGAGGGAAACACCATATATTTT,.,TRBD1,TRBJ1-3,TRBV6-5
CASTETGFTEQFF,TGTGCCAGCACCGAGACAGGGTTCACTGAGCAGTTCTTC,.,TRBD1,TRBJ2-1,TRBV6-5
CASSLAPGQGERHPGNTIYF,TGTGCCAGCAGCTTAGCCCCGGGACAGGGCGAAAGACACCCGGGAAACACCATATATTTT,few,TRBD1,TRBJ1-3,TRBV7-9
CASLGPGVNGYTF,TGTGCCAGCCTAGGTCCAGGAGTAAATGGCTACACCTTC,.,.,TRBJ1-2,TRBV9
CASSVRHPQETQYF,TGTGCCAGCAGCGTGCGACACCCACAAGAGACCCAGTACTTC,few,.,TRBJ2-5,TRBV14
CSVEPYPTTSGGPANTGELFF,TGCAGCGTTGAACCCTACCCGACGACTAGCGGGGGACCCGCGAACACCGGGGAGCTGTTTTTT,few,TRBD2,TRBJ2-2,TRBV29-1